This paragraph reports one TCR beta chain. What it binds is not known. cDNA synthesis used the whole RNA isolate, giving expressed TCRB sequences. Method: immunoSEQ multiplex PCR; TCRdb's copy keeps in-frame clones and lacks some. Of 250,000 to 300,000 clones in the sample, approximately 14% were seen once. Trimming took 7 bases from V and 4 from J; bases not matched to a gene: 13. This CDR3 region has 15 residues. Germline V gives CDR1 MDHEN, CDR2 SYDVKM. This specimen comes from a study of beta chain features in type 1 diabetes. General study points: Type 1 diabetes patients showed a moderate but significant shortening of TCRB CDR3s in all four CD4+ subsets.

This chain connects TRBV28 to TRBJ2-7, with 7 positions matching TRBD1. This clonotype was obtained from a man under 40 with type 1 diabetes. The material sequenced was naive CD4+ T cells from blood. In nucleotides, the CDR3 is TGTGCCAGCATCCCGTCCGGGACAGAAAATTACGAGCAGTACTTC. Translating gives CASIPSGTENYEQYF.